These 20 T cell receptor beta chains were sequenced from one sample in a study of Graves' ophthalmopathy and Graves' hyperthyroidism. Amplified TCR beta CDR3 regions were obtained using RNA transcripts as template. In the first round, RT-PCR was carried out with HTBI primers, and a multiplex PCR formed the second round. TCRdb called the multiplex PCR reads again in MiXCR, with one record for every CDR3 protein. The table includes 580,000 or so distinct CDR3 sequences, approximately 37% detected once. Sequencing used peripheral blood or thyroid tissue (not recorded which). All receptors derive from an adult man with Graves' hyperthyroidism.

A remark on this clonotype: A much larger clone differs by one base, so this may be a read error. This chain connects TRBV20-1 to TRBJ2-7; 10 bases are a match to TRBD2. With 3 bases clipped from V and 6 bases from J, the junction kept 8 bases outside the gene matches. The CDR3 consists of 14 residues. From germline, CDR1 is DFQATT and CDR2 SNEGSKA (reference sequence). The CDR3 coding sequence is TGCAGTGCTAGTTCCAGCGGGGGGGCCACCGAGCAGTACTTC. This gives the protein CSASSSGGATEQYF.

There are many counts of this clonotype. This chain joins TRBV5-4 and TRBJ2-6; D is undetermined. V was shortened by 0 bases and J by 4 bases, with 8 bases between the two germline ends. CDR3 size: 15 residues. Germline CDR1 reads SGHNT; CDR2 reads YYREEE (reference sequence). CDR3 in amino acids: CASSLALPGANVLTF. CDR3 nucleotide sequence: TGTGCCAGCAGCTTGGCCCTTCCGGGGGCCAACGTCCTGACTTTC.

In its sample, this clonotype was seen many times. The CDR3 bases are TGTGCCAGCGACAAAAGCGCAGGGGGCAATTATGGCTACACCTTC. This codes for CASDKSAGGNYGYTF. The chain couples TRBV7-9 to TRBJ1-2, with 8 bases fitting TRBD1. J was trimmed by 5 bases and V by 8 bases; bases with no gene match: 13. The CDR3 is 15 residues long. In germline, CDR1 is SEHNR, CDR2 FQNEAQ (reference sequence).

In the case of this clonotype: A much larger clone is a single base away; this may be a read error. V is TRBV6-5 and J is TRBJ2-2, with D possibly called TRBD1 or TRBD2 (6 bases each). The CDR3 is made up of 15 amino acids. Germline CDR1 and CDR2: MNHEY and SVGAGI. The CDR3 nucleotides read TGTGCCAGCAGCCGGCCTGGAGGGGGTGCCGGGGGGCTGTTTTTT. Translation: CASSRPGGGAGGLFF.

This clonotype has a handful of counts. This sequence joins TRBV19 and TRBJ1-1, with 9 bases that match TRBD1. The CDR3 is 14 residues long. CDR1 LNHDA and CDR2 SQIVND come from the germline V gene (reference sequence). V was pared by 5 bases and J by 4 bases, with 5 bases of the junction left unmatched. The CDR3 region is CASSPVTGGTEAFF. Written as DNA, the CDR3 is TGTGCCAGTAGTCCGGTGACAGGGGGCACTGAAGCTTTCTTT.

The gene calls are TRBV7-9 and TRBJ2-3, with 8 positions matching TRBD1. This CDR3 has 14 residues. Per germline, CDR1 SEHNR and CDR2 FQNEAQ (reference sequence). The trim removed 2 bases at V and 7 bases at J, leaving 5 bases unmatched. CDR3 amino acids: CASSLFTGGNTQYF. The DNA of the CDR3 is TGTGCCAGCAGCTTATTTACAGGGGGAAATACGCAGTATTTT.

Concerning this clonotype: Possible read error: a much larger clone is one base away. This sequence joins TRBV19 and TRBJ1-2; no clear D gene. CDR3 length: 12 residues. Germline CDR1 is LNHDA and CDR2 is SQIVND (reference sequence). The DNA of the CDR3 is TGTGCCAGTAGTATATTGGGTCATGGCCACACCTTC. It yields the protein CASSILGHGHTF. The whole variable domain, remainder taken from reference TRBV19 and TRBJ1-2, is DGGITQSPKYLFRKEGQNVTLSCEQNLNHDAMYWYRQDPGQGLRLIYYSQIVNDFQKGDIAEGYSVSREKKESFPLTVTSAQKNPTAFYLCASSILGHGHTFGSGTRLTVV.

For this clonotype: An end of the junction differs from the germline gene, which may be a read error. The V gene is TRBV9, the J gene TRBJ1-2; a weak D match, TRBD1 (6 bases). Germline values: CDR1 SGDLS, CDR2 YYNGEE. There are 12 residues in the CDR3. CDR3 sequence (DNA): TGTGGCAGCAGCGCGGGGACATTTGGCTACACTTTC. It encodes CGSSAGTFGYTF.

The V and J genes are TRBV7-3 and TRBJ2-6; 10 nucleotides match TRBD1. Per the germline V gene, CDR1 is SGHTA and CDR2 is FQGTGA. The length of the CDR3 is 19 residues. The V segment lost 3 bases and the J segment 0 bases; nucleotides outside the gene matches: 8. The CDR3 sequence is CASSLTGGDKNSGANVLTF. The CDR3 DNA follows: TGTGCCAGCAGCTTGACAGGGGGCGATAAGAACTCTGGGGCCAACGTCCTGACTTTC. The whole variable domain, remainder taken from reference TRBV7-3 and TRBJ2-6, is GAGVSQTPSNKVTEKGKYVELRCDPISGHTALYWYRQSLGQGPEFLIYFQGTGAADDSGLPNDRFFAVRPEGSVSTLKIQRTERGDSAVYLCASSLTGGDKNSGANVLTFGAGSRLTVL.

In this sample, this clonotype turned up many times. The chain employs TRBV29-1 and TRBJ1-1; tentatively, D is TRBD1 (6 bases). Germline V gene lookup returns CDR1 SQVTM and CDR2 ANQGSEA. The CDR3 totals 14 residues. V lost 3 bases to trimming and J lost 0 bases, with 11 bases between them. The CDR3 loop is CSVDFQGMNTEAFF. CDR3 coding DNA: TGCAGCGTTGACTTCCAGGGGATGAACACTGAAGCTTTCTTT.

This clonotype was seen ten or more times. This chain connects TRBV7-2 to TRBJ1-2; weak D call: TRBD1 (5 bases). V shed 5 bases and J shed 2 bases, with 12 bases lying between them. The CDR3 covers 14 residues. The V gene's germline CDR1 is SGHTA and CDR2 FQGNSA. This CDR3 is CASSPRDGNYGYTF. CDR3 nucleotides: TGTGCCAGCAGCCCACGGGACGGGAACTATGGCTACACCTTC.

The genes are TRBV24-1 and TRBJ2-7; TRBD1 aligns across 12 bases. CDR1 is KGHDR, CDR2 SFDVKD, per germline. This CDR3 spans 14 amino acids. The J segment lost 6 bases and the V segment lost 4 bases, leaving 3 bases of the junction unmatched. The CDR3 DNA is TGTGCCACCAGTGACGGGACAGGGGGCAGCGAGCAGTACTTC. This translates into CATSDGTGGSEQYF.

This chain joins TRBV12-3 or TRBV12-4 and TRBJ1-6, with 9 bases aligning to TRBD1. The CDR3 totals 15 residues. V shed 6 bases and J 10 bases; nucleotides not matched to a gene: 10. The CDR3: CASSLRQGGGSPLHF. The CDR3, as DNA: TGTGCCAGCAGCCTGAGACAGGGGGGAGGATCACCCCTCCACTTT.

About this clonotype: A much larger clone lies a single base off, so this may be a read error. The gene calls are TRBV2 and TRBJ2-7, with 11 positions matching TRBD2. CDR3 length: 15 residues. Germline loops: CDR1 SNHLY, CDR2 FYNNEI. In DNA form, the CDR3 reads TGTGCCAGCAGTGTCACTAGCGGGAGCTCCTACGGGCAGTACTTC. Its translation is CASSVTSGSSYGQYF.

This clonotype occurred once. A much bigger clone sits one base away, suggesting this may be a read error. The CDR3 region is CASRPDRYTGELFF. As DNA, the CDR3 is TGTGCCAGCAGACCAGACAGGTACACCGGGGAGCTGTTTTTT. The chain combines TRBV27 with TRBJ2-2; TRBD1 might be the D (6 bases). Germline lookup yields CDR1 MNHEY and CDR2 SMNVEV (reference sequence). V was pared by 6 bases and J by 3 bases, with 11 bases between. The CDR3 covers 14 residues.

This chain joins TRBV12-3 or TRBV12-4 and TRBJ2-7; D possibly corresponds to TRBD2 (5 bases). The length of the CDR3 is 14 residues. V lost 1 base, J lost 1 base, and 8 bases lay in between. CDR3 nucleotides: TGTGCCAGCAGTTTAGGGGAGCAATCCTACGAGCAGTACTTC. Translated, it gives CASSLGEQSYEQYF.

The chain has TRBV7-2 and TRBJ2-2; D call uncertain. The CDR3 consists of 13 residues. V was clipped by 2 bases and J by 3 bases, with 4 bases between them. The germline gives CDR1 SGHTA, CDR2 FQGNSA. CDR3 amino acids: CASSLSYTGELFF. The CDR3 region has the DNA TGTGCCAGCAGCTTATCCTACACCGGGGAGCTGTTTTTT.

Ten or more counts support this clonotype. This sequence joins TRBV20-1 and TRBJ2-5; TRBD2 is a possible D gene (5 bases). The germline CDR1 and CDR2 sequences are DFQATT and SNEGSKA (reference sequence). The CDR3 spans 14 residues. The germline V and J ends were trimmed by 4 bases and 2 bases, with 14 bases remaining between them. The CDR3 DNA follows: TGCAGTGCTACGGGGATTTGGGAACAAGAGACCCAGTACTTC. It codes for CSATGIWEQETQYF.

The chain employs TRBV5-1 and TRBJ1-6, with no clear D. CDR1 is SGHRS and CDR2 is YFSETQ in the germline V gene. V shed 2 bases and J shed 5 bases, with 8 bases lying between them. This CDR3 is 14 amino acids long. The CDR3 reads CASSFAGDNSPLHF. The CDR3 coding sequence is TGCGCCAGCAGCTTTGCCGGGGATAATTCACCCCTCCACTTT.

V and J are TRBV7-8 and TRBJ2-7; D is ambiguous. There are 14 residues in the CDR3. Germline V gene sequence: CDR1 SGHVS, CDR2 FQNEAQ. With 1 base removed from V and 7 bases from J, the gap between germline ends came to 14 bases. CDR3 amino acids: CASSLGPPANEQYF. Written as DNA, the CDR3 is TGTGCCAGCAGCTTAGGTCCACCAGCCAATGAGCAGTACTTC.